This is a list of T cell receptor beta chains from one sample in a study of T cells in Graves' hyperthyroidism and ophthalmopathy. Each CDR3 protein gets one entry after TCRdb re-called the multiplex PCR reads with MiXCR. The table lists approximately 350,000 distinct CDR3 sequences, about 15% of them singletons. The sample taken for sequencing was blood. These receptors came from a woman between 55 and 75 years old with Graves' ophthalmopathy. Each CDR3 is given without its conserved first and last residue.

j_call: TRBJ1-2
v_call: TRBV9
cdr3_length: 11
cdr3_aa: ASSDGTVGGYT

j_call: TRBJ1-2
v_call: TRBV6-1
cdr3_length: 10
cdr3_aa: ASDRADGGYT

j_call: TRBJ2-7
v_call: TRBV10-3
cdr3_length: 12
cdr3_aa: AISEGDPAWEQY

j_call: TRBJ2-7
v_call: TRBV4-1
cdr3_length: 12
cdr3_aa: ASSLYADQYEQY

j_call: TRBJ2-3
v_call: TRBV10-2
cdr3_length: 13
cdr3_aa: ASSESADQTDTQY

j_call: TRBJ2-1
v_call: TRBV5-1
cdr3_length: 15
cdr3_aa: ASSQGLAGGLSNEQF

j_call: TRBJ2-5
v_call: TRBV28
cdr3_length: 12
cdr3_aa: ASSPPRDGETQY

j_call: TRBJ2-3
v_call: TRBV2
cdr3_length: 13
cdr3_aa: ASLGVQRETDTQY

j_call: TRBJ1-5
v_call: TRBV28
cdr3_length: 11
cdr3_aa: ASSFAVNQPQH

j_call: TRBJ2-6
v_call: TRBV24-1
cdr3_length: 14
cdr3_aa: ATSDWSGAGANVLT

j_call: TRBJ2-1
v_call: TRBV28
cdr3_length: 13
cdr3_aa: ASSPLLSSEDEQF

j_call: TRBJ2-7
v_call: TRBV18
cdr3_length: 10
cdr3_aa: ASSSRGDEQY

j_call: TRBJ2-3
v_call: TRBV29-1
cdr3_length: 10
cdr3_aa: SVVTSADTQY

j_call: TRBJ2-2
v_call: TRBV5-1
cdr3_length: 14
cdr3_aa: ASSLNPGGNTGELF

j_call: TRBJ1-3
v_call: TRBV20-1
cdr3_length: 14
cdr3_aa: SAQRTGISSGNTIY

j_call: TRBJ2-7
v_call: TRBV19
cdr3_length: 13
cdr3_aa: ASRPPGQGFHEQY

j_call: TRBJ2-1
v_call: TRBV10-2
cdr3_length: 12
cdr3_aa: ASSVSGSYNEQF

j_call: TRBJ2-7
v_call: TRBV28
cdr3_length: 13
cdr3_aa: ASSPPGQGAYEQY

j_call: TRBJ2-7
v_call: TRBV7-6
cdr3_length: 11
cdr3_aa: ASSQGQGGEQY

j_call: TRBJ2-7
v_call: TRBV6-6
cdr3_length: 12
cdr3_aa: ASSYRGRSYEQY

j_call: TRBJ1-2
v_call: TRBV28
cdr3_length: 11
cdr3_aa: ASSLGPIYGYT

j_call: TRBJ2-1
v_call: TRBV28
cdr3_length: 9
cdr3_aa: ASKMRNEQF

j_call: TRBJ2-1
v_call: TRBV29-1
cdr3_length: 9
cdr3_aa: SVARGNEQF

j_call: TRBJ2-7
v_call: TRBV28
cdr3_length: 13
cdr3_aa: ASSLPGRGRYEQY

j_call: TRBJ1-2
v_call: TRBV27
cdr3_length: 11
cdr3_aa: ASSSDQSYGYT

j_call: TRBJ1-5
v_call: TRBV19
cdr3_length: 11
cdr3_aa: ASRAELNQPQH

j_call: TRBJ2-1
v_call: TRBV12-3/TRBV12-4
cdr3_length: 9
cdr3_aa: ASSLGAEQF

j_call: TRBJ2-3
v_call: TRBV20-1
cdr3_length: 14
cdr3_aa: SASRGATPSTDTQY

j_call: TRBJ2-7
v_call: TRBV6-1
cdr3_length: 13
cdr3_aa: ASRTGQGPSYEQY

j_call: TRBJ2-3
v_call: TRBV7-9
cdr3_length: 13
cdr3_aa: ASSLEAGGLDTQY

j_call: TRBJ1-1
v_call: TRBV20-1
cdr3_length: 12
cdr3_aa: SAREGQGWTEAF

j_call: TRBJ2-3
v_call: TRBV10-3
cdr3_length: 10
cdr3_aa: AISGDTDTQY

j_call: TRBJ2-3
v_call: TRBV9
cdr3_length: 12
cdr3_aa: ASSVGPLADTQY

j_call: TRBJ2-7
v_call: TRBV5-6
cdr3_length: 11
cdr3_aa: ASSGGHAYEQY

j_call: TRBJ2-1
v_call: TRBV9
cdr3_length: 11
cdr3_aa: ASSVESGGEQF

j_call: TRBJ2-3
v_call: TRBV4-2
cdr3_length: 13
cdr3_aa: ASSDLGSRTDTQY

j_call: TRBJ2-2
v_call: TRBV6-1
cdr3_length: 13
cdr3_aa: ASTLIAGRSGELF

j_call: TRBJ2-3
v_call: TRBV20-1
cdr3_length: 17
cdr3_aa: SARDSGRLAGGPADTQY

j_call: TRBJ2-3
v_call: TRBV20-1
cdr3_length: 11
cdr3_aa: SVNRVRADTQY

j_call: TRBJ2-5
v_call: TRBV7-2
cdr3_length: 13
cdr3_aa: ASSSSGTSVETQY

j_call: TRBJ2-1
v_call: TRBV10-3
cdr3_length: 14
cdr3_aa: AISSLAERGHNEQF

j_call: TRBJ1-5
v_call: TRBV27
cdr3_length: 15
cdr3_aa: ASSLLAGQGGNQPQH

j_call: TRBJ2-5
v_call: TRBV3-1
cdr3_length: 10
cdr3_aa: ASGDYQETQY

j_call: TRBJ2-3
v_call: TRBV27
cdr3_length: 10
cdr3_aa: ASSYGRGTQY

j_call: TRBJ2-1
v_call: TRBV11-2
cdr3_length: 14
cdr3_aa: ASSPPLAGGGDEQF

j_call: TRBJ1-1
v_call: TRBV20-1
cdr3_length: 12
cdr3_aa: SARRGGENTEAF

j_call: TRBJ1-1
v_call: TRBV28
cdr3_length: 13
cdr3_aa: ASTRPGSMNTEAF

j_call: TRBJ2-1
v_call: TRBV3-1
cdr3_length: 16
cdr3_aa: ASSQDRRASSSYNEQF

j_call: TRBJ2-7
v_call: TRBV7-9
cdr3_length: 15
cdr3_aa: ASSLFGGQGAAYEQY

j_call: TRBJ2-7
v_call: TRBV20-1
cdr3_length: 12
cdr3_aa: SAQGQAGGNEQY

j_call: TRBJ2-1
v_call: TRBV25-1
cdr3_length: 15
cdr3_aa: ASTGGSGSLSYNEQF